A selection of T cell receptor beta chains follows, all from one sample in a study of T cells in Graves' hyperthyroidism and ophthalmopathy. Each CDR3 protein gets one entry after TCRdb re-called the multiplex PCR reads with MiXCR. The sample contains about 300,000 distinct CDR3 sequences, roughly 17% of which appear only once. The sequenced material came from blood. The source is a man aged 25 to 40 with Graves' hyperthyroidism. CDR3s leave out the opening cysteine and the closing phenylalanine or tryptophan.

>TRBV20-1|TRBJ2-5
SARSLADSGETQY
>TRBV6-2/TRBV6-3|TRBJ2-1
ASSYRRGNEQF
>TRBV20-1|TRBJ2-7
SAEGRAYEQY
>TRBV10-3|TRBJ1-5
AISESSGFGQPQH
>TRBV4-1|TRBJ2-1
ASSLFVGVSYNEQF
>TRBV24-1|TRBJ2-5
ATAQGAEETQY
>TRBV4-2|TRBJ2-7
ASAAGAYEQY
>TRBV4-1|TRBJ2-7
ASRHTLVGVREQY
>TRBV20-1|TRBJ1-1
SARQGAWEYTEAF
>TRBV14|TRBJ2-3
ASSQEPQGYTDTQY
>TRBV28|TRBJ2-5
ASSSWLAGGRETQY
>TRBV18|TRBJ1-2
ASSPPAGAYGYT
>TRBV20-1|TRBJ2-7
SARRFGDNTYEQY
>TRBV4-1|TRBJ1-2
ASSRNVLGYGDYGYT
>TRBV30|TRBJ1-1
AWSPGGMGTEAF
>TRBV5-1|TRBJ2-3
ASSRGRGAGDTQY
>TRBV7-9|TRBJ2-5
ASSLALERQETQY
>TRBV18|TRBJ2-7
ASSRTASYEQY
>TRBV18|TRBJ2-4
ASSPSGMGLAKNIQY
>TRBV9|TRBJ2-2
ASSVEGGGAANTGELF
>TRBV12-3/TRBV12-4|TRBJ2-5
ASSNGQEQETQY
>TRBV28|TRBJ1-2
ASSWPRGFYGYT
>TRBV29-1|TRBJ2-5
SVIQFGGRETQY